Listed below are T cell receptor delta chains from one sample, sequenced in a study of Vδ1+ human thymocytes. TCRdb redid clone calling on the multiplex PCR reads using CATT. Of some 25,000 delta-chain clones in the sample, more than 6.5% were seen once. The sequencing input was Vdelta1+ gamma-delta thymocytes from the thymus. All receptors derive from a girl younger than two who had congenital heart surgery. Each CDR3 is given with its conserved first and last residue. A D gene is named only where the DNA matches it firmly. Some rows mark clone size as missing; the rest say once, few, many or name a class of expanded clone.

>TRDD3|TRDV1|-|TRDJ1
CALGELAPYVGDPYTDKLIF
TGTGCTCTTGGGGAACTAGCCCCCTACGTGGGGGACCCGTACACCGATAAACTCATCTTT
>-|TRDV2|few|TRDJ1
CACDTFRINLPHWGESHTDKLIF
TGTGCCTGTGACACCTTTCGTATAAACCTTCCACACTGGGGAGAGAGCCACACCGACAAACTCATCTTT
>-|TRDV1|-|TRDJ1
CALGERESHFALVGGDLTDKLIF
TGTGCTCTTGGGGAACGGGAATCGCACTTCGCTCTTGTCGGTGGGGACCTCACCGATAAACTCATCTTT
>-|TRDV1|few|TRDJ1
CALGEPLEFHRGRRTDKLIF
TGTGCTCTTGGGGAACCCCTCGAATTCCACCGCGGAAGAAGGACCGATAAACTCATCTTT
>TRDD3|TRDV1|few|TRDJ1
CALGENIPWGIRIDTDKLIF
TGTGCTCTTGGGGAAAACATCCCGTGGGGGATACGCATTGACACCGATAAACTCATCTTT
>TRDD3|TRDV1|-|TRDJ1
CALGLLPYWGIQGDKLIF
TGTGCTCTTGGGCTCCTCCCGTACTGGGGGATACAGGGCGATAAACTCATCTTT
>-|TRDV1|-|TRDJ1
CALGQSRASTGLIF
TGTGCTCTTGGGCAATCCCGGGCCTCTACAGGACTCATCTTT
>-|TRDV1|-|TRDJ1
CALGERKSRVWEYTDKLIF
TGTGCTCTTGGGGAACGTAAGTCGAGGGTCTGGGAGTACACCGATAAACTCATCTTT
>-|TRDV1|-|TRDJ1
CALGELTDDVGNQGLIF
TGTGCTCTTGGGGAATTAACTGACGACGTGGGGAATCAGGGGCTCATCTTT
>TRDD3|TRDV1|few|TRDJ1
CALGPTPLSGGPYADKLIF
TGTGCTCTTGGGCCCACCCCACTGTCTGGGGGTCCCTACGCCGATAAACTCATCTTT
>TRDD2|TRDV1|few|TRDJ1
CALGGGLPKNLPPQYTDKLIF
TGTGCTCTTGGGGGTGGCCTTCCTAAGAACCTACCCCCCCAGTACACCGATAAACTCATCTTT
>-|TRDV1|-|TRDJ1
CALGDLRELSWEKDTSTDKLIF
TGTGCTCTTGGGGACTTACGGGAACTAAGCTGGGAGAAGGATACAAGCACCGATAAACTCATCTTT
>-|TRDV1|-|TRDJ1
CALRPLGAYTDKLIF
TGTGCTCTTCGTCCCTTGGGGGCCTACACCGATAAACTCATCTTT
>TRDD3|TRDV1|few|TRDJ1
CALGELKNSTGGYVVTDKLIF
TGTGCTCTTGGGGAACTAAAGAACAGCACTGGGGGATACGTTGTCACCGATAAACTCATCTTT
>-|TRDV1|-|TRDJ1
CALGGGGFGAYNMLREYTDKLIF
TGTGCTCTTGGGGGAGGGGGCTTCGGGGCCTATAATATGCTCCGGGAGTACACCGATAAACTCATCTTT
>-|TRDV1|few|TRDJ1
CALGESNKLIF
TGTGCTCTTGGGGAATCGAATAAACTCATCTTT
>TRDD3|TRDV2|medium-sized|TRDJ1
CACDTDSPTKGDTSDKLIF
TGTGCCTGTGACACAGATAGTCCTACAAAGGGGGATACATCCGATAAACTCATCTTT
>TRDD3|TRDV1|-|TRDJ1
CALGEYLLGATGGSYTDKLIF
TGTGCTCTTGGGGAATACCTATTGGGGGCGACTGGGGGATCATACACCGATAAACTCATCTTT
>TRDD3|TRDV1|few|TRDJ1
CALGTGGYDLAGGKLIF
TGTGCTCTTGGGACTGGGGGATACGACCTCGCAGGTGGTAAACTCATCTTT
>TRDD3|TRDV3|-|TRDJ1
CAFFEGWGNGYTDKLIF
TGTGCCTTTTTTGAAGGTTGGGGGAATGGGTACACCGATAAACTCATCTTT
>-|TRDV1|few|TRDJ1
CALGGVLRSYTDKHIF
TGTGCTCTTGGGGGAGTTCTACGCTCGTACACCGATAAACACATCTTT
>TRDD3|TRDV1|few|TRDJ1
CALGNLRGIRYTDKLIF
TGTGCTCTTGGGAACCTAAGGGGGATACGGTACACCGATAAACTCATCTTT
>-|TRDV2|-|TRDJ2
CACDTLGEPVAQPFF
TGTGCCTGTGACACGTTAGGGGAACCGGTAGCACAACCCTTCTTT
>TRDD3|TRDV1|-|TRDJ1
CALGELPYYWGIRDKLIF
TGTGCTCTTGGGGAACTCCCCTACTACTGGGGGATACGCGATAAACTCATCTTT
>-|TRDV1|few|TRDJ1
CALGVSPPSFMGVPDKLIF
TGTGCTCTTGGGGTCTCCCCTCCTTCTTTCATGGGGGTCCCCGATAAACTCATCTTT
>TRDD3|TRDV3|few|TRDJ1
CAFKIFPKCGHTGGYVTDKLIF
TGTGCCTTTAAGATCTTCCCTAAGTGTGGCCATACTGGGGGATACGTAACCGATAAACTCATCTTT